Each of the 25 T cell receptor beta chains below was sequenced from the same sample in a study of T cells in Graves' hyperthyroidism and ophthalmopathy. Amplification targeted TCR beta CDR3 regions from RNA transcripts. First-round RT-PCR with HTBI primers amplified the TCR CDR3 region. TCRdb itself ran the multiplex PCR reads through MiXCR, one entry per CDR3 protein. The table has 550,000 to 600,000 distinct CDR3 sequences, approximately 16% seen once. Material: blood. These TCRs come from a woman aged 18-29 years with Graves' hyperthyroidism.

This clonotype was observed at least ten times. This chain links TRBV12-3 or TRBV12-4 with TRBJ1-4; D remains ambiguous. V was trimmed by 3 bases and J by 8 bases, leaving 7 bases between them. The CDR3 spans 12 residues. This CDR3 is CASSFGGEKLFF. The CDR3 bases are TGTGCCAGCAGTTTCGGCGGGGAAAAACTGTTTTTT.

The chain uses TRBV28 and TRBJ1-1; D may be TRBD1 (6 bases). The germline V gene has CDR1 MDHEN and CDR2 SYDVKM. This CDR3 spans 14 amino acids. V shed 5 bases and J shed 4 bases, with 14 bases lying between them. CDR3 region: CASSVIRGGTEAFF. CDR3 sequence (DNA): TGTGCCAGCAGTGTAATCAGGGGTGGCACTGAAGCTTTCTTT.

In its sample, this clonotype was seen a few times. The chain employs TRBV20-1 and TRBJ2-1; 7 nucleotides line up with TRBD2. The trim removed 2 bases at V and 3 bases at J, leaving 4 bases unmatched. CDR1 and CDR2 from the germline V gene are DFQATT and SNEGSKA (reference sequence). The CDR3 contains 14 residues. The CDR3 nucleotides are TGCAGTGCTAGATTGCGGGAGAACTACAATGAGCAGTTCTTC. It encodes CSARLRENYNEQFF.

The chain recombines TRBV30 with TRBJ2-7, with TRBD2 matching 7 bases. This CDR3 region has 14 residues. V gave up 3 bases and J gave up 3 bases; unmatched junction bases: 8. Germline CDR1 is GTSNPN and CDR2 is SVGIG (reference sequence). This CDR3 is CAWRAGTIFYEQYF. The CDR3 DNA follows: TGTGCCTGGAGGGCCGGGACTATTTTCTACGAGCAGTACTTC.

This clonotype has ten or more counts. The chain combines TRBV12-3 or TRBV12-4 with TRBJ2-6, with D maybe TRBD2 (5 bases). The CDR3 is 14 residues long. The germline V and J ends were trimmed by 3 bases and 3 bases, with 6 bases remaining between them. The CDR3 region has the DNA TGTGCCAGCAGTTTCGGAGGTGGGGCCAACGTCCTGACTTTC. Translated: CASSFGGGANVLTF.

In this sample, this clonotype turned up many times. This sequence joins TRBV6-2 or TRBV6-3 and TRBJ2-7, with no clear D. The CDR3 runs to 12 residues. The V gene's germline CDR1 is MNHEY and CDR2 SVGEGT. Between the trimmed V and J ends, which lost 2 bases and 3 bases, there was a span of 5 bases. The CDR3 reads CASSYRNYEQYF. Written as DNA, the CDR3 is TGTGCCAGCAGTTACCGGAACTACGAGCAGTACTTC.

Notes on this clonotype: A much bigger clone sits one base away, suggesting this may be a read error. The V and J genes are TRBV15 and TRBJ2-7; D possibly matches TRBD1 or TRBD2 (6 bases each). The V and J ends lost 1 base and 2 bases respectively, with 18 bases between them. In germline, CDR1 is LNHNV, CDR2 YYDKDF (reference sequence). The CDR3 covers 17 residues. CDR3 sequence (DNA): TGTGCCACCAGCAGAGGGAGGGTTTGGGGGCGAGCCTACGAGCAGTACTTC. It codes for CATSRGRVWGRAYEQYF.

Ten or more counts support this clonotype. V usage is TRBV20-1 and J usage is TRBJ2-3, with TRBD2 as a possible D gene (7 bases). This CDR3 is built from 15 residues. Between the trimmed V and J ends, which lost 2 bases and 1 base, there was a span of 13 bases. Germline values: CDR1 DFQATT, CDR2 SNEGSKA (reference sequence). The CDR3 spells CSARRGATRTDTQYF. The CDR3 DNA sequence: TGCAGTGCTAGACGGGGGGCGACCCGCACAGATACGCAGTATTTT.

This clonotype showed up many times. This chain links TRBV11-3 with TRBJ2-1, with D possibly called TRBD1 or TRBD2 (5 bases each). The CDR3 contains 11 residues. Germline V gene data show CDR1 as SGHNT and CDR2 as YENEEA. The germline V and J ends were trimmed by 4 bases and 9 bases, with 7 bases remaining between them. The CDR3 DNA follows: TGTGCCAGCAGCTCGGGGACTGAGCAGTTCTTC. It translates to CASSSGTEQFF.

This clonotype was counted at least ten times. This sequence joins TRBV7-9 and TRBJ2-7; no clear D. The CDR3 contains 15 residues. Looked up from germline, CDR1 is SEHNR and CDR2 is FQNEAQ (reference sequence). Trimming pared 2 bases from V and 3 bases from J, leaving 14 bases between. The DNA of the CDR3 is TGTGCCAGCAGCTTAACGAGACAAGGCATCTACGAGCAGTACTTC. Translation gives CASSLTRQGIYEQYF. The whole variable domain, filled in from reference TRBV7-9 and TRBJ2-7, reads DTGVSQNPRHKITKRGQNVTFRCDPISEHNRLYWYRQTLGQGPEFLTYFQNEAQLEKSRLLSDRFSAERPKGSFSTLEIQRTEQGDSAMYLCASSLTRQGIYEQYFGPGTRLTVT.

The rearrangement uses TRBV27 and TRBJ1-1; maybe TRBD1 (6 bases). CDR1 MNHEY and CDR2 SMNVEV come from the germline V gene (reference sequence). The length of the CDR3 is 14 residues. The V end lost 5 bases, the J end lost 9 bases, and 19 bases lay between the germline ends. This chain's CDR3 is CASSESSGGAKAFF. The CDR3 DNA is TGTGCCAGCAGTGAATCGTCTGGGGGGGCGAAAGCTTTCTTT.

This clonotype was observed many times. The V gene is TRBV24-1, the J gene TRBJ1-5; TRBD1 agrees at 7 bases. V shed 4 bases, J shed 0 bases, and the junction held 2 bases outside the gene matches. Germline CDR1 KGHDR, CDR2 SFDVKD. The CDR3 spans 15 residues. The CDR3 DNA reads TGTGCCACCAGTGAGGGACAGTCTAGCAATCAGCCCCAGCATTTT. It is translated as CATSEGQSSNQPQHF.

The J gene is TRBJ1-6, the V gene TRBV19; D unclear. CDR1 and CDR2 (germline): LNHDA, SQIVND (reference sequence). V lost 5 bases and J 0 bases, leaving 11 bases between the germline ends. This CDR3 has 16 residues. The CDR3: CASSPATSSYNSPLHF. The CDR3 coding sequence is TGTGCCAGTAGTCCCGCGACCAGCTCCTATAATTCACCCCTCCACTTT.

This clonotype was counted ten times or more. The CDR3 coding sequence is TGCAGTGCTAGAGACGAGGTCACGGGAACGAACGGGGAGCTGTTTTTT. It translates to CSARDEVTGTNGELFF. The V and J genes are TRBV20-1 and TRBJ2-2, with a possible D match to TRBD2 (5 bases). The CDR3 contains 16 residues. The V gene lost 0 bases and the J gene lost 7 bases, with 18 bases spanning the gap. Germline CDR1 is DFQATT and CDR2 is SNEGSKA (reference sequence).

This chain uses TRBV12-3 or TRBV12-4 with TRBJ1-2; D is undetermined. The V gene lost 3 bases and the J gene lost 4 bases, with 3 bases spanning the gap. The CDR3 has 11 amino acids. CDR3 nucleotide sequence: TGTGCCAGCAGTTTTTTCTATGGCTACACCTTC. It specifies CASSFFYGYTF.

The chain carries TRBV20-1 and TRBJ2-5, with D possibly being TRBD1 (6 bases). The V end lost 7 bases, the J end lost 1 base, and 22 bases lay between the germline ends. This CDR3 contains 16 residues. Per the germline V gene, CDR1 is DFQATT and CDR2 is SNEGSKA (reference sequence). The CDR3 is CSVVGIRTVAQETQYF. The CDR3, as DNA: TGCAGTGTGGTCGGGATCAGGACAGTCGCCCAAGAGACCCAGTACTTC.

This clonotype has ten or more counts. The chain employs TRBV2 and TRBJ2-5; possibly TRBD1 or TRBD2 for D (6 bases each). The CDR3 runs 14 residues. Trimming took 9 bases from V and 5 from J, leaving 19 bases between them. Germline values: CDR1 SNHLY, CDR2 FYNNEI. The CDR3 DNA follows: TGTGCCAGTAACGAGGGGGGCGCCCGGGAGACCCAGTACTTC. Translating it yields CASNEGGARETQYF.

This clonotype was picked up many times. This chain connects TRBV13 to TRBJ2-3, with TRBD2 as a possible D gene (5 bases). V was clipped by 8 bases and J by 0 bases, with 6 bases between them. The CDR3 totals 12 residues. The germline V gene has CDR1 PRHDT and CDR2 FYEKMQ (reference sequence). CDR3 nucleotides: TGTGCCAGCCGACTAAGCACAGATACGCAGTATTTT. Translation gives CASRLSTDTQYF.

The chain uses TRBV29-1 and TRBJ1-5; D is possibly TRBD1 (6 bases). The length of the CDR3 is 12 residues. The V and J ends lost 4 bases and 9 bases respectively, with 13 bases between them. Germline CDR1 SQVTM, CDR2 ANQGSEA. CDR3 sequence reads: CSVADGGRPQHF. The CDR3 nucleotides read TGCAGCGTTGCGGACGGGGGCCGGCCCCAGCATTTT.

The sample holds many counts of this clonotype. This rearrangement joins TRBV7-9 to TRBJ2-7; D possibly corresponds to TRBD2 (5 bases). This CDR3 has 15 residues. Per the germline V gene, CDR1 is SEHNR and CDR2 is FQNEAQ (reference sequence). Trimming stripped 3 bases from V and 2 bases from J, with 14 bases between. The DNA for the CDR3 is TGTGCCAGCAGCTTCCGGGCCAGCGGACCCTACGAGCAGTACTTC. As protein: CASSFRASGPYEQYF.

This clonotype turned up a few times. The chain carries TRBV12-3 or TRBV12-4 and TRBJ1-2, with D maybe TRBD1 (5 bases). The germline V and J ends were trimmed by 9 bases and 4 bases, with 21 bases remaining between them. This CDR3 is built from 15 residues. CDR3 residues: CASRDRGFEGYGYTF. In DNA, the CDR3 is TGTGCCAGTCGGGACCGCGGGTTTGAGGGCTATGGCTACACCTTC.

This clonotype turned up a few times. The CDR3 DNA is TGTGCCACCAGTGAGGCCGGGACAGGCCTCCAAGAGACCCAGTACTTC. Translated, it gives CATSEAGTGLQETQYF. The rearrangement links TRBV24-1 to TRBJ2-5; TRBD1 agrees at 8 bases. The length of the CDR3 is 16 residues. Germline loops: CDR1 KGHDR, CDR2 SFDVKD. V lost 4 bases to trimming and J lost 1 base; unmatched junction nucleotides: 7.

Many counts were recorded for this clonotype. The chain recombines TRBV20-1 with TRBJ2-2; no clear D gene. The germline V gene encodes CDR1 DFQATT and CDR2 SNEGSKA (reference sequence). The CDR3 consists of 13 residues. V lost 0 bases and J lost 2, with 4 bases in between. The CDR3 nucleotides read TGCAGTGCTAGAGATAGTAACACCGGGGAGCTGTTTTTT. It specifies CSARDSNTGELFF.

Of note for this clonotype: At one boundary the junction diverges from the germline segment, which might be a read error. This chain links TRBV6-5 with TRBJ2-5, with D uncertain. CDR1 MNHEY and CDR2 SVGAGI come from the germline V gene. This CDR3 contains 16 residues. CDR3 in DNA: TGTGCCAGCAGTTACTCGGCAGGTCTAACTAAAGAGACCCGGTACTTC. Its translation: CASSYSAGLTKETRYF.

The chain employs TRBV4-2 and TRBJ2-7; tentative D call: TRBD2 (6 bases). Trimming removed 1 base from V and 0 bases from J, with 13 bases in between. Germline V lookup: CDR1 LGHNA, CDR2 YNFKEQ. The CDR3 spans 16 residues. CDR3: CASSQVGGPSSYEQYF. CDR3 nucleotides: TGTGCCAGCAGCCAAGTCGGAGGGCCGAGCTCCTACGAGCAGTACTTC.